This section outlines one T cell receptor beta chain sequence together with its context. The data were produced by immunoSEQ multiplex PCR, yet TCRdb's version contains in-frame clones alone and is incomplete. The data contain about 400,000 clones, around 90% of them singletons. The data belong to a study of blood T cell repertoires in COVID-19. The CDR3 extends over 14 amino acids. Germline CDR1 reads LNHNV; CDR2 reads YYDKDF (reference sequence). V lost 6 bases to trimming and J lost 3 bases, with 11 bases between them. This sequence joins TRBV15 and TRBJ1-4; D unresolved. Sequences were obtained from PBMCs or T cells enriched from blood (not recorded which). The TCR comes from a woman aged 35 to 49 with acute COVID-19. CDR3 sequence: CATRTIPANEKLFF. CDR3 in DNA: TGTGCCACCAGAACCATTCCAGCTAATGAAAAACTGTTTTTT.